This record covers a single T cell receptor (beta chain). Antigen specificity is unknown. PCR used 60 Vbeta primers and 13 Jbeta primers. Measured with immunoSEQ multiplex PCR; TCRdb has only the in-frame clones, and not every one. The table shows over 150,000 clones, with roughly 80% occurring only once. The V end lost 6 bases, the J end lost 0 bases, and 13 bases lay between the germline ends. Germline V lookup: CDR1 MDHEN, CDR2 SYDVKM. The length of the CDR3 is 15 residues. This entry comes from a study of cytomegalovirus exposure and HLA in healthy donors. Study-wide findings and caveats: The authors later found TCR association rates varying by HLA locus, with DRB1 most and HLA-C fewest. The authors later found most CMV-associated TCR beta chains appeared HLA-restricted.

The clonotype originates from a man aged 25 to 40 in good health and CMV-seronegative. The sample consisted of PBMCs. The gene calls are TRBV28 and TRBJ2-3; the D is unclear. The CDR3 DNA follows: TGTGCCAGCAGCCCGGAAAGCGAGAGCACAGATACGCAGTATTTT. Translation gives CASSPESESTDTQYF.